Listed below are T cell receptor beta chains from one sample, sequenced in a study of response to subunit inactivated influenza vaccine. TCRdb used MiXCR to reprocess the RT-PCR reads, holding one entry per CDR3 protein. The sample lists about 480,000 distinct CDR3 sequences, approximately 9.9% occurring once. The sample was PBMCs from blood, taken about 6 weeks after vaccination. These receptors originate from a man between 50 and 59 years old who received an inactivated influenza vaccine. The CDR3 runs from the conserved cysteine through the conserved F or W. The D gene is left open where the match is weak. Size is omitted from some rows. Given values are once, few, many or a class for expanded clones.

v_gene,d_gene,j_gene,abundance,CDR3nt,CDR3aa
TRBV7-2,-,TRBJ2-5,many,TGTGCCAGCAGCTTAGCGGTCAATACGGTCATGACCCAGTACTTC,CASSLAVNTVMTQYF
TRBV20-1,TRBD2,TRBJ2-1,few,TGCAGTGCCCCGAACGGACTAGCGGGTACCTACAATGAGCAGTTCTTC,CSAPNGLAGTYNEQFF
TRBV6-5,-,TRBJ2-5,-,TGTGCCAGCAGGTTTCGAGAGACCCAGTACTTC,CASRFRETQYF
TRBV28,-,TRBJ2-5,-,TGTGCCAGCAGTCTACCCCCTCCGGGCCAGGGTGACCAAGAGACCCAGTACTTC,CASSLPPPGQGDQETQYF
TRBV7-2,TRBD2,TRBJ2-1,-,TGTGCCAGCAGCTTGGGACTAGCGGGAGGGCCCAATGAGCAGTTCTTC,CASSLGLAGGPNEQFF
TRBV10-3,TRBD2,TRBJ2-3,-,TGTGCCATCAGTGTTAGCGGGAGGCTCGCAGATACGCAGTATTTT,CAISVSGRLADTQYF
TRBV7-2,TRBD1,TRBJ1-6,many,TGTGCCAGCAGCTTAGCATCAGGGGGCAATAATTCACCCCTCCACTTT,CASSLASGGNNSPLHF
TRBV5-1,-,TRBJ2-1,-,TGCGCCAGCAGCTTGGCCTCATACACCTACAATGAGCAGTTCTTC,CASSLASYTYNEQFF
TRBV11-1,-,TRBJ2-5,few,TGTGCCAGCAGCTCCGTAGGGTCCAGCAACCAAGAGACCCAGTACTTC,CASSSVGSSNQETQYF
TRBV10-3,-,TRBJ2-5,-,TGTGCCATCAGTAGAAACCAAGAGACCCAGTACTTC,CAISRNQETQYF
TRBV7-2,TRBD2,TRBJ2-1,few,TGTGCCAGCAGCCCCCCCGGGACTAGCGGGGGGAAGTGGGAGCAGTTCTTC,CASSPPGTSGGKWEQFF
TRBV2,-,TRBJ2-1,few,TGTGCCAGCAGTGACAGGGTAGTGTATGAGCAGTTCTTC,CASSDRVVYEQFF
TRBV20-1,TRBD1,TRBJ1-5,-,TGCAGTGCTAGAGAGAGCAGGGGGTTGGGCGATCAGCCCCAGCATTTT,CSARESRGLGDQPQHF
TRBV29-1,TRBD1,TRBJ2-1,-,TGCAGCGCAAGCCCTACAGGGGACGTTGAGCAGTTCTTC,CSASPTGDVEQFF
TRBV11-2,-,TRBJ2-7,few,TGTGCCAGCAGAAGGGACCCTAACTCCTACGAGCAGTACTTC,CASRRDPNSYEQYF
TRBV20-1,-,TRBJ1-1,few,TGCAGTGCTAGCCCCGGCGGATTGAACACTGAAGCTTTCTTT,CSASPGGLNTEAFF
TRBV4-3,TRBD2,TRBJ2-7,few,TGCGCCAGCAGCCAAGATTCCGGGGGGGTCTACGAGCAGTACTTC,CASSQDSGGVYEQYF
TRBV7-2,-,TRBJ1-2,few,TGTGCCAGCAGCTTGCAACAGGGTACCCTCTATGGCTACACCTTC,CASSLQQGTLYGYTF
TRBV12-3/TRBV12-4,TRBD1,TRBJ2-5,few,TGTGCCAGCAGTCACGGGACAGAACAAGAGACCCAGTACTTC,CASSHGTEQETQYF